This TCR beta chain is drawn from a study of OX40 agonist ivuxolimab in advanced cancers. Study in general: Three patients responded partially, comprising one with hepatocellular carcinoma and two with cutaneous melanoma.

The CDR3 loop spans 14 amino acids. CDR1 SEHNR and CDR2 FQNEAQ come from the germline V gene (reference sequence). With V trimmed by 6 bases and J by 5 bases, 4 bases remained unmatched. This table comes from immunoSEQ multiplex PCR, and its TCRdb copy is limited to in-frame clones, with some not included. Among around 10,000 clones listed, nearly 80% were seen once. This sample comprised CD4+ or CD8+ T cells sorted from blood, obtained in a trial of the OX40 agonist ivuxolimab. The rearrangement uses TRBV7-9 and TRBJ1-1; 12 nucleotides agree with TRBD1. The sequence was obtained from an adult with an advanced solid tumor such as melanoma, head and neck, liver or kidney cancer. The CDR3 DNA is TGTGCCAGCAGGGGACAGGGGGCATATACTGAAGCTTTCTTT. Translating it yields CASRGQGAYTEAFF.